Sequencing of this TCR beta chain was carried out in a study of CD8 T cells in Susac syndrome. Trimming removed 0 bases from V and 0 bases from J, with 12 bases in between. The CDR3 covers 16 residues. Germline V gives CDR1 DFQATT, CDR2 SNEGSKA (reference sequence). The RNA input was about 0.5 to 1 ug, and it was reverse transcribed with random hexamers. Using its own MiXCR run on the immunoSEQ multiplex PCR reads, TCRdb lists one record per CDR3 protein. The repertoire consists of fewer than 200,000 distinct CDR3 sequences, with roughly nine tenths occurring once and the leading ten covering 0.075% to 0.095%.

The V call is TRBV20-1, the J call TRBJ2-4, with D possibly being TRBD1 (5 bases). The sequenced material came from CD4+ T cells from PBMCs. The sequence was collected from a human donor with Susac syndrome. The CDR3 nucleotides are TGCAGTGCTAGAGATTGGGGCGATCTAGCCAAAAACATTCAGTACTTC. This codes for CSARDWGDLAKNIQYF.